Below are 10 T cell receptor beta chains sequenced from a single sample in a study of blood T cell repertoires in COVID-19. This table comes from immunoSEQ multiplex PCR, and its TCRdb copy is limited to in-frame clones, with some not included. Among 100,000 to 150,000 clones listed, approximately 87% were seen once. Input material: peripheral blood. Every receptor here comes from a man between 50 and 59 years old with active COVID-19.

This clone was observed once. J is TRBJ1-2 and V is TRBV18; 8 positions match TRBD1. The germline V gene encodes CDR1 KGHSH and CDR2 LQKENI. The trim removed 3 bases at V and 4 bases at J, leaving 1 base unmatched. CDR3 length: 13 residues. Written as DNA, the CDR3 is TGTGCCAGCTCACCGCAGGGGGCCTATGGCTACACCTTC. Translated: CASSPQGAYGYTF.

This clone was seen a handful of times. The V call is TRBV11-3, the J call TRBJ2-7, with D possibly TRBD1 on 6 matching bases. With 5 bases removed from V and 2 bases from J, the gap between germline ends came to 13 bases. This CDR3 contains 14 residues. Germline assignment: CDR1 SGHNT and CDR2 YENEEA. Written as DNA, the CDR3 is TGTGCCAGCAGCCGAAAACAGGGTCCCTACGAGCAGTACTTC. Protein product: CASSRKQGPYEQYF.

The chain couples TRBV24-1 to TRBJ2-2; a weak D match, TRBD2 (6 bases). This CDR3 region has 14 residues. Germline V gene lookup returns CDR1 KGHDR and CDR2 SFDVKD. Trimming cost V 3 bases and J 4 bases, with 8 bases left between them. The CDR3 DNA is TGTGCCACCAGTGATCAGGGACTCACCGGGGAGCTGTTTTTT. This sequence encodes CATSDQGLTGELFF.

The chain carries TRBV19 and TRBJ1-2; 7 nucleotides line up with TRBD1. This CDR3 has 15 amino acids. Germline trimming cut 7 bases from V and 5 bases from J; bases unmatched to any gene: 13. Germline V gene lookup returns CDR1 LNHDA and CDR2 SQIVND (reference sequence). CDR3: CASTLLHGTEYGYTF. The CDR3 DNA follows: TGTGCCAGTACTCTTCTCCACGGGACAGAGTATGGCTACACCTTC.

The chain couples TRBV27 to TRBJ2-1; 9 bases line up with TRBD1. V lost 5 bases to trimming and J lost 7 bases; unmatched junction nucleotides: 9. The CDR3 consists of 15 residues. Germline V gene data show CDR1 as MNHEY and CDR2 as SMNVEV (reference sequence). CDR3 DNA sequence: TGTGCCAGCAGTAGGACAGGGGACCTTTGGAATGAGCAGTTCTTC. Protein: CASSRTGDLWNEQFF.

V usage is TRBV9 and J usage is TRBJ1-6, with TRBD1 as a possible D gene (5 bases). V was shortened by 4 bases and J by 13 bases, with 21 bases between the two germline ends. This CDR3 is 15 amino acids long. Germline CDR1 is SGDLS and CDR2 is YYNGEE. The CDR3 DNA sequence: TGTGCCAGCAGCCCCTTAAAAGGAACAGGTCAGCCCCTCCACTTT. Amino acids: CASSPLKGTGQPLHF.

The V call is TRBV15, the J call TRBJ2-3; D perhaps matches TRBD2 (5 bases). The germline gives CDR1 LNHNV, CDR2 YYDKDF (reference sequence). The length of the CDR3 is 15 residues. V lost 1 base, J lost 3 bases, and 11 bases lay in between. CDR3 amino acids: CATSRGEGETDTQYF. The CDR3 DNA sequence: TGTGCCACCAGCAGAGGTGAGGGAGAAACAGATACGCAGTATTTT.

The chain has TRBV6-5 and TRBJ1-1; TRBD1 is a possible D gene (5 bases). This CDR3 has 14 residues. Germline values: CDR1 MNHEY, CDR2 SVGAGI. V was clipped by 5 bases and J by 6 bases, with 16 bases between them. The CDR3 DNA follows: TGTGCCAGCAGTACTTGGGACGGGAGAGCTGAAGCTTTCTTT. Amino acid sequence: CASSTWDGRAEAFF.

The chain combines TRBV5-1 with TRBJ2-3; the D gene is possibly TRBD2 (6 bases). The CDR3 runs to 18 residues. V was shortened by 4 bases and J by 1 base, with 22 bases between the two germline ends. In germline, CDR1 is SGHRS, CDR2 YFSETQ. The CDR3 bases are TGCGCCAGCAGCCTAAGAATGGTTCGCGGGGAACGCACAGATACGCAGTATTTT. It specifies CASSLRMVRGERTDTQYF.

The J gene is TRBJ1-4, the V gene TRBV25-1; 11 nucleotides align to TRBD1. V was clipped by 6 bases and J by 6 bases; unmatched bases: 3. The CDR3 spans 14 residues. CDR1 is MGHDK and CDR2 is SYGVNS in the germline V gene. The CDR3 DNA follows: TGTGCCAGCAGGGACAGGGGGCCGGATGAAAAACTGTTTTTT. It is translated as CASRDRGPDEKLFF.